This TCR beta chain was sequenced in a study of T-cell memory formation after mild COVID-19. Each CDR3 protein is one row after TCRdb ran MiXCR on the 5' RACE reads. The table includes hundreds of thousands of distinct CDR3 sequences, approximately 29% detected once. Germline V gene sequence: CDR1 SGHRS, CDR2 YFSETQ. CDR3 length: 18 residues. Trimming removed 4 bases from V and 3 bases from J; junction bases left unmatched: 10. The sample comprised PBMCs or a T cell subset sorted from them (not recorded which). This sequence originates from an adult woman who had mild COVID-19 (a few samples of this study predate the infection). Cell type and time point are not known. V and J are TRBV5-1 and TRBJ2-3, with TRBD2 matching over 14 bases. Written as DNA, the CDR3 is TGCGCCAGCAGCCTCCGACTAGCGGGGGGGCCTGGGACAGATACGCAGTATTTT. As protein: CASSLRLAGGPGTDTQYF. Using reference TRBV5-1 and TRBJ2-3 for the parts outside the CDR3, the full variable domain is KAGVTQTPRYLIKTRGQQVTLSCSPISGHRSVSWYQQTPGQGLQFLFEYFSETQRNKGNFPGRFSGRQFSNSRSEMNVSTLELGDSALYLCASSLRLAGGPGTDTQYFGPGTRLTVL.